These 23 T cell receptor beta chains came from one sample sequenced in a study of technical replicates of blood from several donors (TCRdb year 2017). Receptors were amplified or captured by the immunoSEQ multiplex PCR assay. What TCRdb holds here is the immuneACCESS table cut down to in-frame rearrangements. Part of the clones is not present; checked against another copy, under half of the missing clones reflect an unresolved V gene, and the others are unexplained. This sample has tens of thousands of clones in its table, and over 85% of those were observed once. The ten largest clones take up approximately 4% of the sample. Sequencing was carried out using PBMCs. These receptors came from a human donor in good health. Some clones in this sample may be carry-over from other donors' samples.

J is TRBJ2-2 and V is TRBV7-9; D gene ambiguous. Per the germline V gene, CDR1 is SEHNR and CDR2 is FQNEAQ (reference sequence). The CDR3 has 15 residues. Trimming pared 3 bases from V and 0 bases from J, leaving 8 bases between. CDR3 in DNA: TGTGCCAGCAGCTTGGAAACAGCGAACACCGGGGAGCTGTTTTTT. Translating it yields CASSLETANTGELFF.

CDR3 sequence (DNA): TGTGCCAGCAGTAATACAGGGAGTGGCTCCTATAATTCACCCCTCCACTTT. It codes for CASSNTGSGSYNSPLHF. The rearrangement uses TRBV11-2 and TRBJ1-6; TRBD1 might be the D (6 bases). This CDR3 region has 17 residues. V lost 6 bases and J 0 bases, leaving 15 bases between the germline ends. The germline V gene encodes CDR1 SGHAT and CDR2 FQNNGV.

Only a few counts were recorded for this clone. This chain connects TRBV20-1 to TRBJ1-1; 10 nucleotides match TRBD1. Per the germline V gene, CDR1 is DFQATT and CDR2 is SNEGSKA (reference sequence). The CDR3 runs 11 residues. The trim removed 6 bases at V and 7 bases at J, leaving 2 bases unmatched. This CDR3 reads CSARTGGEAFF. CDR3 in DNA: TGCAGTGCCCGGACAGGGGGTGAAGCTTTCTTT.

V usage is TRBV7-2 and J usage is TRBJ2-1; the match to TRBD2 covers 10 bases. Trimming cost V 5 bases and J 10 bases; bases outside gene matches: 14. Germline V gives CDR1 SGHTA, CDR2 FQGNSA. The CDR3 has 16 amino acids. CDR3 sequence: CASSLSAGGMAGEQFF. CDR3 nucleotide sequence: TGTGCCAGCAGCCTCTCAGCGGGAGGGATGGCAGGAGAGCAGTTCTTC. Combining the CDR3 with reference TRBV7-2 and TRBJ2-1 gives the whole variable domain GAGVSQSPSNKVTEKGKDVELRCDPISGHTALYWYRQSLGQGLEFLIYFQGNSAPDKSGLPSDRFSAERTGGSVSTLTIQRTQQEDSAVYLCASSLSAGGMAGEQFFGPGTRLTVL.

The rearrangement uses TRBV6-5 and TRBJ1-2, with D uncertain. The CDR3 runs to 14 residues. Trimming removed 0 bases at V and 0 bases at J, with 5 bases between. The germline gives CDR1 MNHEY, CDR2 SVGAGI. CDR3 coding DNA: TGTGCCAGCAGTTACTCCGCGGCTAACTATGGCTACACCTTC. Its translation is CASSYSAANYGYTF.

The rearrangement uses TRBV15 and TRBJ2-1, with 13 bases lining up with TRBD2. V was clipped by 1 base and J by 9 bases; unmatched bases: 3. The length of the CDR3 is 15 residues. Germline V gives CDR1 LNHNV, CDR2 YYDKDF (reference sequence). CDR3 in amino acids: CATSRGTSGSTEQFF. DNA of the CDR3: TGTGCCACCAGCAGAGGGACTAGCGGGAGTACTGAGCAGTTCTTC.

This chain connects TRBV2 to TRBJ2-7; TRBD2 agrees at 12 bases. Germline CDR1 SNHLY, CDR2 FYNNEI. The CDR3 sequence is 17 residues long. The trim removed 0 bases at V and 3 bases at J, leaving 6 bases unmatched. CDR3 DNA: TGTGCCAGCAGTGAAGCACTAGCGGGAGGTTTTTACTACGAGCAGTACTTC. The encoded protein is CASSEALAGGFYYEQYF.

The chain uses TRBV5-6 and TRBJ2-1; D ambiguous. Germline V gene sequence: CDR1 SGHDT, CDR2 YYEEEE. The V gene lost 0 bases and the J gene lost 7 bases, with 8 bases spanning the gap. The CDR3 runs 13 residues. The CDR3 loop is CASSLGETNEQFF. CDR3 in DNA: TGTGCCAGCAGCTTGGGAGAAACGAATGAGCAGTTCTTC.

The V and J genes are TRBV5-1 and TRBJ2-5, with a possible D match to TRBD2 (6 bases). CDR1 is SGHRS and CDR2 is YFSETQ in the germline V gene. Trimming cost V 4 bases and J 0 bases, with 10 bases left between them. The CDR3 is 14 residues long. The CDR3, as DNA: TGCGCCAGCAGCCCCGGGACTCACCAAGAGACCCAGTACTTC. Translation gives CASSPGTHQETQYF.

CDR3 nucleotides: TGTGCCAGCAGCTTCCAGCGGGGGGGTACAGATACGCAGTATTTT. Amino acids: CASSFQRGGTDTQYF. The chain has TRBV5-8 and TRBJ2-3, with 10 bases identical to TRBD2. The germline V gene has CDR1 SGHTS and CDR2 YDEGEE. This CDR3 is 15 amino acids long. The V segment lost 2 bases and the J segment 3 bases; nucleotides outside the gene matches: 3.

The CDR3 DNA sequence: TGCGCCAGCAGCAGATCATCCGGACAGGGAGCCGGGGAGCTGTTTTTT. Encoded protein: CASSRSSGQGAGELFF. This chain uses TRBV5-1 with TRBJ2-2; 8 bases match TRBD1. Germline V CDR1 and CDR2: SGHRS, YFSETQ. CDR3 size: 16 residues. V trimming: 4 bases; J trimming: 6 bases; junction bases outside the gene matches: 11.

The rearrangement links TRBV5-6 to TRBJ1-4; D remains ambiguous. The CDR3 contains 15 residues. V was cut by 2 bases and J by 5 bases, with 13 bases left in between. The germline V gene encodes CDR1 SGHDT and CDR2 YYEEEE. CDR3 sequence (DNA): TGTGCCAGCAGCTTTGGAAATAGCCTCAATGAAAAACTGTTTTTT. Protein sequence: CASSFGNSLNEKLFF.

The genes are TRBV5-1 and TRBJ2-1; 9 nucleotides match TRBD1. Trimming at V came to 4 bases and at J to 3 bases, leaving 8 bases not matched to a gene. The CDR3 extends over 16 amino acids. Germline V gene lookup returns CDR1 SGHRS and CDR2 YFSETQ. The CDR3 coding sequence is TGCGCCAGCAGCAGACCGGACAGGGGTAACTACAATGAGCAGTTCTTC. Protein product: CASSRPDRGNYNEQFF.

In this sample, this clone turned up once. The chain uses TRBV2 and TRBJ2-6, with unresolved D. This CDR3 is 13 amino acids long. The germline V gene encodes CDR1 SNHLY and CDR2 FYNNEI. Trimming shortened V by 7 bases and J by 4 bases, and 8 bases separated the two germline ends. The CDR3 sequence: CASTGAGANVLTF. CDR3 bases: TGTGCCAGCACAGGTGCCGGGGCCAACGTCCTGACTTTC.

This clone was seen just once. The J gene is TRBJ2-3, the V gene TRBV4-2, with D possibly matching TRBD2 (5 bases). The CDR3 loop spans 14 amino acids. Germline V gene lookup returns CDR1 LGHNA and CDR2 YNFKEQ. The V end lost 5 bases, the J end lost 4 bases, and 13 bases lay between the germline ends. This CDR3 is CASSGGQEADTQYF. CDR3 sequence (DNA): TGTGCCAGCAGCGGAGGTCAGGAGGCAGATACGCAGTATTTT.

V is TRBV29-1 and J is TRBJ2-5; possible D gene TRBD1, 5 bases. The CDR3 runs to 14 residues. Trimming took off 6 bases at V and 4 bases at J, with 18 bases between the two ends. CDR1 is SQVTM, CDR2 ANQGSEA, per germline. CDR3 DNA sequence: TGCAGCGTCGCCCCCGACCCCCAGGGAGAGACCCAGTACTTC. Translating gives CSVAPDPQGETQYF. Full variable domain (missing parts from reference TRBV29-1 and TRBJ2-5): SAVISQKPSRDICQRGTSLTIQCQVDSQVTMMFWYRQQPGQSLTLIATANQGSEATYESGFVIDKFPISRPNLTFSTLTVSNMSPEDSSIYLCSVAPDPQGETQYFGPGTRLLVL.

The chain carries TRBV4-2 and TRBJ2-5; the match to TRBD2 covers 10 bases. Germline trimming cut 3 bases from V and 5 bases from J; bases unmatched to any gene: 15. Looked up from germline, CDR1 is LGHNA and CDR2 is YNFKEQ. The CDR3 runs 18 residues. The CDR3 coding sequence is TGTGCCAGCAGCCACGCACTCCAGACTAGCGGGTTCCGGGAGACCCAGTACTTC. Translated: CASSHALQTSGFRETQYF.

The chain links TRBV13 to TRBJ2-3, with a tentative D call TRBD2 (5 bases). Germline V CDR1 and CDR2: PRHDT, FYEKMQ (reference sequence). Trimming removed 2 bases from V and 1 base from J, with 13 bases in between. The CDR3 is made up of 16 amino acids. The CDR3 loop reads CASSLLGQRRTDTQYF. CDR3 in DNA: TGTGCCAGCAGCTTACTGGGCCAGCGGCGCACAGATACGCAGTATTTT.

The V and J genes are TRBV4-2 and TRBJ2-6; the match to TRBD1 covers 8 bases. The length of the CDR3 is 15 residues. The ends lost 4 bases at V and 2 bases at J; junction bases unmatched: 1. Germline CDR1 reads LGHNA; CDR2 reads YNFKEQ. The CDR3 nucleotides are TGTGCCAGCAGCCCGACAGGGGCTGGGGCCAACGTCCTGACTTTC. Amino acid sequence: CASSPTGAGANVLTF.

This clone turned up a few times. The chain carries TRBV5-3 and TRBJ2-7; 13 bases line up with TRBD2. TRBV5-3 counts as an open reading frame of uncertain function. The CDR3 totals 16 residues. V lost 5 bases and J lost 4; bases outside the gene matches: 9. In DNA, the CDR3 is TGTGCCAGAAGTAATCTCGGACTAGCGGGAGCATACGAGCAGTACTTC. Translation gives CARSNLGLAGAYEQYF.

CDR3 residues: CASTYPGLSSGANVLTF. In nucleotides, the CDR3 is TGTGCCAGCACCTACCCGGGACTGAGCTCTGGGGCCAACGTCCTGACTTTC. The chain is built from TRBV27 and TRBJ2-6; possible D gene TRBD2, 6 bases. Deletions cut 7 bases from V and 0 bases from J, with 16 bases between. The CDR3 sequence is 17 residues long. Germline V lookup: CDR1 MNHEY, CDR2 SMNVEV (reference sequence).

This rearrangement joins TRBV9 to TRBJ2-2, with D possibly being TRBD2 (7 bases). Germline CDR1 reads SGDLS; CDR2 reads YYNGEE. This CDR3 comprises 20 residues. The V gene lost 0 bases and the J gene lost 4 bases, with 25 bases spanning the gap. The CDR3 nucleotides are TGTGCCAGCAGCGTAGTTCGCGGGGGCAGGAGAGGGCCGAGCACCGGGGAGCTGTTTTTT. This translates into CASSVVRGGRRGPSTGELFF. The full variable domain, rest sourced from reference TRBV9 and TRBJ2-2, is DSGVTQTPKHLITATGQRVTLRCSPRSGDLSVYWYQQSLDQGLQFLIQYYNGEERAKGNILERFSAQQFPDLHSELNLSSLELGDSALYFCASSVVRGGRRGPSTGELFFGEGSRLTVL.

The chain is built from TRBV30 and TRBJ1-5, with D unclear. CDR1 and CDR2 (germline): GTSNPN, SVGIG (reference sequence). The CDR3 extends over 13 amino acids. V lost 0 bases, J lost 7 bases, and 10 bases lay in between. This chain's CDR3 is CAWSVLGEQPQHF. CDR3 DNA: TGTGCCTGGAGTGTACTAGGAGAACAGCCCCAGCATTTT.